This T cell receptor (beta chain) was found in a study of blood T cell repertoires in COVID-19. Data came from immunoSEQ multiplex PCR; TCRdb stores just in-frame clones and leaves some out. This sample has 200,000 to 250,000 clones, with around 88% found just once. Germline V gene lookup returns CDR1 SNHLY and CDR2 FYNNEI. The CDR3 runs to 16 residues. J gave up 3 bases and V 4 bases, and 2 bases lay outside the gene matches. This clone has only one observation. Specimen: peripheral blood. This rearrangement joins TRBV2 to TRBJ2-6, with 11 bases identical to TRBD1. The receptor comes from a woman in her thirties who had recovered from COVID-19. The CDR3 is CASSGDRGSGANVLTF. The CDR3 region has the DNA TGTGCCAGCAGTGGGGACAGGGGGAGTGGGGCCAACGTCCTGACTTTC.